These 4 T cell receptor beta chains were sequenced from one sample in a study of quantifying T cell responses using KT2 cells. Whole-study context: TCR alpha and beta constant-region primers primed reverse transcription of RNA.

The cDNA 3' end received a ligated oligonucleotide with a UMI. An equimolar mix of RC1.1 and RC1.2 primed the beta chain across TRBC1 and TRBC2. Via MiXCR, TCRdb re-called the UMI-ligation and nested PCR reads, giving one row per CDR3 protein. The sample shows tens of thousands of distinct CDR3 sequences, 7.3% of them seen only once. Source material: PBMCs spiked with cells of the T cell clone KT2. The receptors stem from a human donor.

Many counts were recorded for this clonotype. The CDR3 protein is CSVSGTGIHEQYF. The CDR3 DNA reads TGCAGCGTTAGTGGGACAGGGATCCACGAGCAGTACTTC. The chain is built from TRBV29-1 and TRBJ2-7; 9 bases match TRBD1. This CDR3 region has 13 residues. Losses at the gene ends were 5 bases for V and 5 bases for J; bases not matched to a gene: 7. Germline V gene lookup returns CDR1 SQVTM and CDR2 ANQGSEA.

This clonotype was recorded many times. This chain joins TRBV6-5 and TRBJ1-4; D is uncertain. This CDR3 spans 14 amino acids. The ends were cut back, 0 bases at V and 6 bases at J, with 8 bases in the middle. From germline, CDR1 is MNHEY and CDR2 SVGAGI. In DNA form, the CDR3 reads TGTGCCAGCAGTTACTCCCGGGCCTATGAAAAACTGTTTTTT. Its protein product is CASSYSRAYEKLFF.

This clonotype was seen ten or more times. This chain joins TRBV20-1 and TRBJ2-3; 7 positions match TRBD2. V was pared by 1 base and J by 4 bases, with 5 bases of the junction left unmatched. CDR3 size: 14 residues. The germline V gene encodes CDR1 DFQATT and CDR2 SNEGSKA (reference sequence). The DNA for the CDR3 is TGCAGTGCTAGAGGGGCGGGAGCTGCAGATACGCAGTATTTT. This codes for CSARGAGAADTQYF.

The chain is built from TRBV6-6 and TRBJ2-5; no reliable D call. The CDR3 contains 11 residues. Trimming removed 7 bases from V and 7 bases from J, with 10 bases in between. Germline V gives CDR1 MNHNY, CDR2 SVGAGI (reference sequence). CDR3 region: CASTLGGTQYF. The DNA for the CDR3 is TGTGCCAGCACCCTTGGCGGGACCCAGTACTTC.